The 8 T cell receptor beta chains listed next were all sequenced from one sample in a study of T-cell reconstitution after alpha-beta-depleted transplantation in children. Preparation of the TCRbeta library was carried out with unique molecular identifiers. TCRdb independently ran MiXCR on the PCR reads; one entry per CDR3 protein. The sample includes about 610,000 distinct CDR3 sequences, 27% seen only once; the top ten take 30% to 45%. Material: PBMCs, obtained before TCRalphabeta/CD19-depleted stem cell transplant. These receptors originate from a boy younger than two with Wiskott-Aldrich syndrome, due to receive a stem cell transplant.

This chain links TRBV27 with TRBJ2-7, with TRBD2 matching 9 bases. Unmatched junction bases numbered 11, after V lost 5 bases and J lost 3 bases. CDR1 MNHEY and CDR2 SMNVEV come from the germline V gene (reference sequence). This CDR3 spans 16 amino acids. DNA of the CDR3: TGTGCCAGCAGTAGGCTAGCGGGACCATCCCACTACGAGCAGTACTTC. Translating gives CASSRLAGPSHYEQYF.

The chain employs TRBV20-1 and TRBJ2-4; no clear D gene. Germline CDR1 is DFQATT and CDR2 is SNEGSKA (reference sequence). This CDR3 is built from 14 residues. The V end was cut by 1 base, the J end by 0 bases, with 7 bases between. The CDR3 DNA is TGCAGTGCTAGAGGGGATTTAGCCAAAAACATTCAGTACTTC. Amino acid sequence: CSARGDLAKNIQYF.

The gene calls are TRBV4-2 and TRBJ2-5, with TRBD2 matching over 7 bases. This CDR3 has 15 amino acids. Germline lookup yields CDR1 LGHNA and CDR2 YNFKEQ. Trimming at V came to 0 bases and at J to 5 bases, leaving 6 bases not matched to a gene. The CDR3 loop reads CASSQDGREKETQYF. As DNA, the CDR3 is TGTGCCAGCAGCCAAGATGGGCGGGAGAAGGAGACCCAGTACTTC.

The rearrangement links TRBV27 to TRBJ1-4, with 8 bases matching TRBD1. The germline CDR1 and CDR2 sequences are MNHEY and SMNVEV (reference sequence). CDR3 length equals 14 residues. Losses at the gene ends were 3 bases for V and 8 bases for J; bases not matched to a gene: 5. CDR3 in DNA: TGTGCCAGCAGTTTGGGTCGACAGGGGGAAAAACTGTTTTTT. This gives the protein CASSLGRQGEKLFF. The full variable domain, with the rest looked up from reference TRBV27 and TRBJ1-4, is EAQVTQNPRYLITVTGKKLTVTCSQNMNHEYMSWYRQDPGLGLRQIYYSMNVEVTDKGDVPEGYKVSRKEKRNFPLILESPSPNQTSLYFCASSLGRQGEKLFFGSGTQLSVL.

This clonotype showed up just a few times. The chain has TRBV6-1 and TRBJ2-3, with no clear D. CDR3 length: 14 residues. V dropped 6 bases and J dropped 0 bases, with 10 bases sitting between them. Germline V gene lookup returns CDR1 MNHNS and CDR2 SASEGT. The CDR3 protein is CASSTQFSTDTQYF. CDR3 bases: TGTGCCAGCAGCACGCAGTTTAGCACAGATACGCAGTATTTT.

This chain joins TRBV20-1 and TRBJ2-1, with D uncertain. Trimming took off 4 bases at V and 8 bases at J, with 12 bases between the two ends. CDR3 length equals 12 residues. CDR1 and CDR2 (germline): DFQATT, SNEGSKA (reference sequence). As DNA, the CDR3 is TGCAGTGCTATGCAAATCTCGGATGAGCAGTTCTTC. Its protein is CSAMQISDEQFF.

This clonotype was seen only a few times. The chain recombines TRBV28 with TRBJ2-4; the match to TRBD1 covers 8 bases. Trimming cost V 5 bases and J 8 bases; bases outside gene matches: 11. CDR3 length: 15 amino acids. Germline V CDR1 and CDR2: MDHEN, SYDVKM. The CDR3 DNA sequence: TGTGCCAGCAGTCGAACCCCGGGACAGGTGCACATTCAGTACTTC. Translation gives CASSRTPGQVHIQYF.

This clonotype is a singleton in its sample. The CDR3 loop is CATSRGGGRAVTHNEQFF. In DNA form, the CDR3 reads TGTGCCACCAGCAGAGGGGGCGGGAGGGCCGTGACTCACAATGAGCAGTTCTTC. The rearrangement links TRBV15 to TRBJ2-1, with TRBD2 identical over 9 bases. Germline V lookup: CDR1 LNHNV, CDR2 YYDKDF (reference sequence). The CDR3 has 18 residues. The V segment lost 1 base and the J segment 5 bases; nucleotides outside the gene matches: 12.